Included here is one T cell receptor beta chain sequence, with context. Its binding antigen is unknown. There are no base qualities to consult, and no much larger clone falls within one base. The library was produced with the immunoSEQ multiplex PCR assay. For the multiplex PCR, a mixture combining 60 forward primers for TCR Vbeta segments and 13 reverse primers for TCR Jbeta segments was used. A multiplex PCR assay on genomic DNA amplified the CDR3 region of rearranged TCR beta genes. The Illumina HiSeq System was used to sequence the amplified TCR beta libraries as 87-base-pair reads. On the authors' methods: In a later analysis, 80 million or so unique TCR beta chains were counted across the roughly 670 repertoires, and roughly 10 million of these chains were shared by at least two donors. Raw reads were error-corrected and collapsed into unique sequences by a nearest-neighbor algorithm in which closely related sequences were merged to remove PCR and sequencing errors. Alignment of CDR3 sequences to IMGT reference sequences was used to assign V, D and J gene segments. For a sequence to be retained, a match of at least six nucleotides to both a V gene segment and a J gene segment was required. A rearrangement counted as productive if the CDR3 had no stop codons and remained in frame with V and J, and every other rearrangement counted as non-productive. CDR3 was defined according to IMGT convention as the region running from the second conserved V-encoded cysteine to the conserved J-encoded phenylalanine. In an earlier analysis of approximately 590 of the donors, sequences lacking an unambiguous match to a single V gene segment were excluded. An earlier analysis of approximately 590 of the donors called V segments functional above 56.7% productive rearrangements and segregating when the between-donor standard deviation exceeded 5%. A statistical classification framework was built to diagnose cytomegalovirus status from the catalog of TCR beta chain sequences. In a later analysis, TCR nucleotide sequences were compared against IMGT/GENE-DB human TR gene sequences so that V and J genes could be assigned. The TCRdist pipeline was used in a later analysis to assign CDR3 sequences and most-parsimonious VDJ recombination scenarios. A later analysis defined each TCR beta chain by its CDR3 amino acid sequence plus V-gene family, and excluded reads lacking a unique V-gene family. In a later analysis, around 650 highly shared, low-generation-probability nucleotide sequences were removed to address suspected cross-contamination and a sequencing artifact. In a later analysis, a clonal expansion index for each public chain was calculated from normalized within-repertoire ranks of inferred template counts. A later analysis computed generation probabilities with a VDJ recombination model fitted to out-of-frame rearrangements, and checked the results against IGoR. A later analysis scored TCR-TCR, TCR-HLA and TCR-CMV co-occurrence with hypergeometric tests, applying a repertoire-size bias correction to TCR pairs. A later analysis estimated false discovery rates by permuting HLA or CMV assignments 20 times. In a later analysis, co-occurring TCRs were grouped with DBSCAN, and TCRdist sequence similarity was added when clustering was performed within HLA-allele-positive subsets. Repertoires with fewer than 30,000 or more than 120,000 public chains, plus five repertoires with anomalous nucleotide sharing, were excluded from co-occurrence clustering. The table comes from immuneACCESS by way of TCRdb, which keeps in-frame sequences with V and J called. Part of the clones is missing from these tables; in studies checked, under half for an unresolved V gene and the rest for unknown reasons. V, J and clone size are those of that table, while D and trimming were read from the DNA. Recorded for this sample are some 200,000 clones; roughly 80% of them occurred a single time. In total, the top ten clones hold over 3.5% of the sample.

This sample is drawn from a study of cytomegalovirus exposure and HLA in healthy donors listed by TCRdb under 2017. About the investigation overall: An earlier analysis of roughly 630 of the donors reported approximately 300 Gb of sequence data and around 110 million unique TCR beta sequences from some 180 million T cells. The later analysis used no new phenotypic data to find candidate immune exposures, relying instead on TCR beta sequences and their occurrence across donors. The aim of the study was to test whether cataloging public T cell receptors could identify signatures of past pathogen exposure. All discovery cohort repertoires had been generated using a single sequencing platform. HLA typing covered class I and class II loci at four-digit resolution. Of the 398 genotyped donors, over 80% were placed in the genetic ancestry cluster associated with self-reported Caucasian donors. A later analysis re-examined previously published TCR beta repertoires from several hundred donors and added high-resolution HLA genotyping to investigate patterns of TCR occurrence. To predict cytomegalovirus infection status, the study combined high-throughput TCR immunosequencing, statistical association of individual TCRs with disease status, and machine learning. An earlier analysis of around 540 of the donors applied high-throughput TCR beta sequencing to assess whether each TCR beta V gene segment acted as functional or pseudogenic. Typing coverage differed by locus: A, B, C, DRB1 and DQB1 were typed in roughly 620-640 donors, DQA1 in about 510, DPA1 in some 600, and DPB1 in just under 490. The T cell repertoires of 550 to 850 subjects were profiled by immunosequencing and related to cytomegalovirus serostatus. Across about 370 genotyped donors of the cohort, an average of 235,054 unique TCR beta nucleotide sequences per donor were sequenced, and roughly 20% of those sequences were non-productive. Several DR-DQ haplotypes were treated as single units for association and clustering because of strong linkage in the cohort. In a later genetic analysis, genome-wide SNP genotypes for about three fifths of the roughly 670 donors were used, and that subset was treated as a discovery cohort. A separate validation cohort of 100 to 150 different subjects was used in addition to the approximately 700-subject first cohort. Donor age, sex, ethnicity and CMV serostatus were compiled together with the repertoire data. An early release covering roughly 600 HLA-typed donors comprised approximately 290 gigabases of sequencing data and tens of millions of unique TCR sequences. Broad study findings and their caveats: Immune exposure information for the cohort was limited to CMV serostatus. According to a later analysis, TCR association rates differed among HLA loci, with DRB1 alleles showing the most associated TCRs and HLA-C alleles showing the fewest. A total of 164 TCR beta chains were listed by the study as associated with cytomegalovirus. Because the 87-base-pair reads could not distinguish some IMGT-functional V segments, including TRBV6-2 and TRBV6-3, those segments were excluded. The sequencing pipeline was judged likely to have produced a cluster of highly shared sequence variants as a technical artifact. In an earlier analysis of roughly 560 of the donors, most TCR beta V segments were observed in productive rearrangements about 90% or about 30% of the time, broadly matching IMGT annotations. This cohort had only TCR beta chains sequenced, and the lack of alpha or paired-chain data limited which features could be detected. Roughly uniform sequencing depth across donors was assumed in presence/absence analyses, although this assumption may not hold. V-gene and J-gene trimming of TCR beta chains was associated with a missense DCLRE1C variant in a later genetic analysis, and the association was replicated in an independent cohort. In a later analysis, most CMV-associated TCR beta chains were found to appear HLA-restricted, with HLA associations seemingly driven largely by CMV exposure. According to the authors, the approach could potentially be generalized to other disease states and immunological phenotypes. A few of the identified cytomegalovirus-associated TCR beta chains were confirmed in vitro to be specific for cytomegalovirus antigens. Linkage disequilibrium might explain the correlated functional status among segregating V segments, but an unknown experimental factor could not be excluded. When HLA alleles, especially DR and DQ, strongly co-occurred, attributing TCR associations to individual alleles was difficult. Because HLA typing was missing for some donors at each locus, association tests included only the typed subset. At a false discovery rate of 0.05, a later analysis linked 16,951 TCR beta sequences to specific HLA alleles. Most TCR sequences were seen in very few donors, while some public TCRs were found in many individuals. In a later genetic analysis, fewer N-insertions in productive TCRs were reported among donors in an Asian-associated ancestry cluster than the roughly 710-donor mean. Because counts were too low, roughly 16 rarely observed V segments, including chromosome 9 orphons, were excluded from the earlier analysis of several hundred of the donors. Compared with equally common non-associated chains, HLA-associated TCR beta chains in a later analysis were more clonally expanded and had lower generation probabilities. According to a later analysis, parvovirus B19, influenza, CMV and Epstein-Barr virus appeared linked to several top co-occurrence clusters. A further reported finding was that TCR beta sequences accurately predicted the HLA-A and HLA-B alleles for most subjects in the first cohort. The classifier was reported to diagnose cytomegalovirus status with high specificity and sensitivity in both the original cohort and the validation cohort.

The cohort comprised around 690 healthy bone marrow donors. At the time of sampling, every cohort member was nominally healthy, though immune exposures that went unrecorded were likely present. The donor was CMV seronegative and was included in the group of around 320 seronegative cohort members. Each donor provided a peripheral blood sample, and peripheral blood mononuclear cells were used for TCR beta sequencing. Genomic DNA extraction from the blood cell samples was performed with the Qiagen DNeasy Blood Extraction Kit. In the germline V gene (reference sequence), CDR1 corresponds to SGHNT and CDR2 to YYREEE. The junction shows trimming of 4 bases on V and 0 bases on J, and the gene matches do not reach 8 bases of it. The CDR3 sequence holds 16 residues, the cysteine and phenylalanine included. This entry keeps only the CDR3 DNA: 48 bases, framed from base 1.

This receptor chain uses TRBV5-4 and TRBJ1-2; TRBD1 fits 8 bases in the junction. The sample comprised PBMCs. The sequence came from a man aged 50-59 years in good health and CMV-seronegative. DNA sequence: TGTGCCAGCAGCCGCCCCGGACAGGGAACTAACTATGGCTACACCTTC. Translated, it reads CASSRPGQGTNYGYTF.